This passage covers 20 T cell receptor beta chains from one sample sequenced in a study of control samples from healthy donors and cancer patients. The method was immunoSEQ multiplex PCR; TCRdb's version includes in-frame clones alone and lacks a portion of them. The sample consists of 90,000 or so clones, approximately 88% of them appearing once. The source material was PBMCs. The origin of the receptors is a woman aged 50 to 60 with colorectal cancer.

The rearrangement joins TRBV4-3 to TRBJ2-2; no clear D gene. The V gene's germline CDR1 is LGHNA and CDR2 YSLEER. This CDR3 contains 15 residues. V lost 0 bases to trimming and J lost 5 bases, with 10 bases between them. DNA for the CDR3: TGCGCCAGCAGCCAAGATTCACGGCGGACCGGGGAGCTGTTTTTT. Amino acids: CASSQDSRRTGELFF.

This clone was seen a single time. This rearrangement joins TRBV7-9 to TRBJ1-2, with D possibly matching TRBD1 (5 bases). The CDR3 is 13 amino acids. Trimming pared 3 bases from V and 3 bases from J, leaving 8 bases between. CDR1 and CDR2 from the germline V gene are SEHNR and FQNEAQ (reference sequence). The CDR3 DNA is TGTGCCAGCAGCTTTGGGGGGGACTATGGCTACACCTTC. Protein sequence: CASSFGGDYGYTF.

The rearrangement joins TRBV12-5 to TRBJ1-1, with D hard to call. The V and J ends lost 3 bases and 0 bases respectively, with 8 bases between them. The CDR3 is 14 residues long. The germline gives CDR1 LGHNT, CDR2 FRNRAP. The CDR3: CASGLTVLNTEAFF. The CDR3 region has the DNA TGTGCTAGTGGTTTAACAGTCCTGAACACTGAAGCTTTCTTT.

The chain uses TRBV7-9 and TRBJ2-5; D possibly corresponds to TRBD2 (5 bases). Trimming cost V 5 bases and J 4 bases, with 14 bases left between them. Germline CDR1 is SEHNR and CDR2 is FQNEAQ (reference sequence). This CDR3 is 14 amino acids long. The CDR3 reads CASSPRSGGETQYF. DNA for the CDR3: TGTGCCAGCAGCCCTCGGTCCGGAGGAGAGACCCAGTACTTC.

The chain couples TRBV6-4 to TRBJ1-5, with D perhaps TRBD1 (6 bases). The V gene's germline CDR1 is MRHNA and CDR2 SNTAGT. The CDR3 runs to 13 residues. V was cut by 4 bases and J by 8 bases, with 12 bases left in between. The CDR3 nucleotides are TGTGCCAGCAGTGGCGAGGGGGGCGAGCCCCAGCATTTT. Protein: CASSGEGGEPQHF.

The V and J genes are TRBV28 and TRBJ1-5; the D gene is possibly TRBD1 (5 bases). CDR1 is MDHEN and CDR2 is SYDVKM in the germline V gene. The CDR3 totals 12 residues. The V gene lost 2 bases and the J gene lost 11 bases, with 10 bases spanning the gap. The CDR3: CASSLSGGTQHF. The CDR3 DNA reads TGTGCCAGCAGTTTAAGCGGGGGAACCCAGCATTTT.

This sequence joins TRBV5-1 and TRBJ2-1; possibly TRBD2 for D (6 bases). There are 13 residues in the CDR3. V was trimmed by 4 bases and J by 5 bases, leaving 10 bases between them. Germline CDR1 is SGHRS and CDR2 is YFSETQ. The CDR3 sequence is CASSRGVNNEQFF. Written as DNA, the CDR3 is TGCGCCAGCAGCCGCGGGGTTAACAATGAGCAGTTCTTC.

The CDR3 coding sequence is TGCGCCAGCAGCTTGGATGAGACGACAGGGCTCTGGGATGAGCAGTTCTTC. It is translated as CASSLDETTGLWDEQFF. The chain recombines TRBV5-1 with TRBJ2-1, with 7 bases identical to TRBD1. V shed 0 bases and J 8 bases; nucleotides not matched to a gene: 14. Germline assignment: CDR1 SGHRS and CDR2 YFSETQ. The CDR3 is 17 amino acids.

The chain's CDR3 is CASSLGQQGFDTDTQYF. CDR3 nucleotide sequence: TGTGCCAGCAGTCTGGGCCAACAGGGATTTGACACAGATACGCAGTATTTT. The chain is built from TRBV27 and TRBJ2-3; D perhaps matches TRBD1 (6 bases). V was trimmed by 5 bases and J by 2 bases, leaving 20 bases between them. There are 17 residues in the CDR3. Germline V gene data show CDR1 as MNHEY and CDR2 as SMNVEV (reference sequence).

The chain has TRBV7-2 and TRBJ1-4, with 8 bases that match TRBD1. V was clipped by 5 bases and J by 8 bases; unmatched bases: 13. The CDR3 extends over 16 amino acids. Germline V CDR1 and CDR2: SGHTA, FQGNSA. In nucleotides, the CDR3 is TGTGCCAGCAGCGAAGCCCCGGGACAGGTTGACGAAAAACTGTTTTTT. Protein: CASSEAPGQVDEKLFF.

The J gene is TRBJ2-1, the V gene TRBV7-2; D ambiguous. Trimming removed 3 bases at V and 4 bases at J, with 13 bases between. Germline CDR1 reads SGHTA; CDR2 reads FQGNSA. This CDR3 is built from 15 residues. The CDR3: CASSFRIGTYNEQFF. CDR3 bases: TGTGCCAGCAGCTTCCGGATAGGTACTTACAATGAGCAGTTCTTC.

As DNA, the CDR3 is TGTGCCAGCGGGCAGCTTAACACCGGGGAGCTGTTTTTT. It translates to CASGQLNTGELFF. The V gene is TRBV18, the J gene TRBJ2-2; D uncertain. CDR1 is KGHSH and CDR2 is LQKENI in the germline V gene. V was cut by 8 bases and J by 2 bases, with 9 bases left in between. The CDR3 loop spans 13 amino acids. The variable domain in full, with the rest retrieved from reference TRBV18 and TRBJ2-2, is NAGVMQNPRHLVRRRGQEARLRCSPMKGHSHVYWYRQLPEEGLKFMVYLQKENIIDESGMPKERFSAEFPKEGPSILRIQQVVRGDSAAYFCASGQLNTGELFFGEGSRLTVL.

This clone has more than one count but fewer than ten. V and J are TRBV6-6 and TRBJ2-6, with 9 bases identical to TRBD1. The CDR3 spans 17 residues. Germline V lookup: CDR1 MNHNY, CDR2 SVGAGI (reference sequence). The ends lost 5 bases at V and 2 bases at J; junction bases unmatched: 7. Here the CDR3 DNA reads TGTGCCAGCAGTCCCGGGACAGGGTGGGCTGGGGCCAACGTCCTGACTTTC. It translates to CASSPGTGWAGANVLTF.

CDR3 residues: CASSTGQASPLHF. Written as DNA, the CDR3 is TGTGCCAGCAGTACGGGACAGGCTTCACCCCTCCACTTT. This rearrangement joins TRBV12-3 or TRBV12-4 to TRBJ1-6, with 8 bases lining up with TRBD1. The CDR3 has 13 residues. V was pared by 5 bases and J by 9 bases, with 3 bases of the junction left unmatched.

This clone was seen a single time. V and J are TRBV3-1 (or the pseudogene TRBV3-2) and TRBJ2-5, with D possibly called TRBD1 or TRBD2 (5 bases each). Per germline, CDR1 LGHDT and CDR2 YNNKEL (reference sequence). The CDR3 spans 13 residues. Deletions cut 4 bases from V and 4 bases from J, with 10 bases between. CDR3 loop: CASSLGGLETQYF. The CDR3 bases are TGTGCCAGCAGCCTTGGGGGTCTAGAGACCCAGTACTTC.

CDR3 loop: CASSQGQDRGTQYF. The CDR3, as DNA: TGCGCCAGCAGCCAAGGGCAGGACAGGGGAACGCAGTATTTT. J is TRBJ2-3 and V is TRBV4-3; 9 nucleotides match TRBD1. The V and J ends lost 1 base and 9 bases, in that order; junction bases with no gene match: 5. From germline, CDR1 is LGHNA and CDR2 YSLEER. The CDR3 has 14 residues.

The CDR3 region has the DNA TGTGCCAGCAGTTTACGGCCAACACGTGGCTACACCTTC. Protein: CASSLRPTRGYTF. This rearrangement joins TRBV28 to TRBJ1-2; D is unresolved. This CDR3 is built from 13 residues. V was shortened by 2 bases and J by 7 bases, with 11 bases between the two germline ends. Germline values: CDR1 MDHEN, CDR2 SYDVKM.

The V call is TRBV10-3, the J call TRBJ2-2, with D maybe TRBD2 (6 bases). CDR3 length: 16 amino acids. CDR1 and CDR2 from the germline V gene are ENHRY and SYGVKD. V dropped 6 bases and J dropped 2 bases, with 16 bases sitting between them. This chain's CDR3 is CAISVSGGANTGELFF. CDR3 bases: TGTGCCATCAGCGTGAGCGGAGGGGCTAACACCGGGGAGCTGTTTTTT.

V gene TRBV3-1 (or the pseudogene TRBV3-2) combines with J gene TRBJ2-3; TRBD2 matches 10 bases. Germline-derived CDR1 and CDR2 are LGHDT and YNNKEL (reference sequence). After removal of 2 bases from V and 2 bases from J, the junction contained 4 bases not matched to a gene. The CDR3 totals 16 residues. CDR3 coding DNA: TGTGCCAGCAGCCAACCCGGACTAGCGGTCACAGATACGCAGTATTTT. It codes for CASSQPGLAVTDTQYF.

The rearrangement links TRBV18 to TRBJ1-2, with D tentatively TRBD1 (6 bases). Germline assignment: CDR1 KGHSH and CDR2 LQKENI. There are 15 residues in the CDR3. V was clipped by 1 base and J by 5 bases, with 14 bases between them. This CDR3 reads CASSPQTGGEYGYTF. The CDR3 region has the DNA TGTGCCAGCTCACCACAGACAGGAGGGGAATATGGCTACACCTTC. Variable domain in full (rest from reference TRBV18 and TRBJ1-2): NAGVMQNPRHLVRRRGQEARLRCSPMKGHSHVYWYRQLPEEGLKFMVYLQKENIIDESGMPKERFSAEFPKEGPSILRIQQVVRGDSAAYFCASSPQTGGEYGYTFGSGTRLTVV.